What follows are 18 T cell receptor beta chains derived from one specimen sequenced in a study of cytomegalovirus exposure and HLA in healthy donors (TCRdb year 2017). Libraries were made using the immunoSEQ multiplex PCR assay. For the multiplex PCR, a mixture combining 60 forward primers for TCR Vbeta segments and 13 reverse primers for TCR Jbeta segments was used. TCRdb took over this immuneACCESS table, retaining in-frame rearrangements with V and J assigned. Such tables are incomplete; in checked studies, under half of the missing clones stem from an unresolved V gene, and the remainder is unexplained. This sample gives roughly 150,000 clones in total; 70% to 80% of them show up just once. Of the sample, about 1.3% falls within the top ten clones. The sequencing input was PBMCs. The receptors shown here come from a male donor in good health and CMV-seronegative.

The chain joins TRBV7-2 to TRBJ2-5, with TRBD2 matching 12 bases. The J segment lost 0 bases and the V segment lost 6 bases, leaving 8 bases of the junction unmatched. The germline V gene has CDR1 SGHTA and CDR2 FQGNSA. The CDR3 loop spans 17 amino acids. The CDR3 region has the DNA TGTGCCAGCAGTACCGGGACTAGCGGGTATTACCAAGAGACCCAGTACTTC. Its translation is CASSTGTSGYYQETQYF.

In nucleotides, the CDR3 is TGTGCCAGCATGACAGGGGGCAACAATCAGCCCCAGCATTTT. It specifies CASMTGGNNQPQHF. V and J are TRBV6-6 and TRBJ1-5; 10 bases are shared with TRBD1. The germline gives CDR1 MNHNY, CDR2 SVGAGI (reference sequence). The CDR3 sequence is 14 residues long. V lost 7 bases and J lost 3; bases outside the gene matches: 3.

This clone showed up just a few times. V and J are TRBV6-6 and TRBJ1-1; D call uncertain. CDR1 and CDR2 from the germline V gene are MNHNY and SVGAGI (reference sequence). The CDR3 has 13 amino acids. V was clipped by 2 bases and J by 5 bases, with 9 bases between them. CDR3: CASSYVRETEAFF. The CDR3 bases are TGTGCCAGCAGTTACGTGAGGGAAACTGAAGCTTTCTTT.

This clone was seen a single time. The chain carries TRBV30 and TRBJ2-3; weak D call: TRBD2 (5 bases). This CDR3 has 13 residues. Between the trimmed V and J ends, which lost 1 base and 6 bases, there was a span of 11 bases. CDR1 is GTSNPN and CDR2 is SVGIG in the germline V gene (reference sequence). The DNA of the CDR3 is TGTGCCTGGAGTGGACTATCAACGGATACGCAGTATTTT. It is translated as CAWSGLSTDTQYF.

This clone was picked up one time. CDR3 bases: TGTGCCAGCAGTCCGGGGGGCGGCCCCCATCAGCCCCAGCATTTT. Translated: CASSPGGGPHQPQHF. The chain couples TRBV28 to TRBJ1-5; weak D call: TRBD1 (6 bases). The CDR3 runs 15 residues. Trimming left V 5 bases short and J 5 bases short, with 16 bases between. CDR1 MDHEN and CDR2 SYDVKM come from the germline V gene.

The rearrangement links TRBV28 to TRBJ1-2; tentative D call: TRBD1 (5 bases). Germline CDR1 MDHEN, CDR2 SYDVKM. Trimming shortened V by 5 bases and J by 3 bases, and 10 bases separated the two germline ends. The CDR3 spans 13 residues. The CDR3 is CASSNPRDYGYTF. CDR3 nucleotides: TGTGCCAGCAGTAATCCCAGGGACTATGGCTACACCTTC.

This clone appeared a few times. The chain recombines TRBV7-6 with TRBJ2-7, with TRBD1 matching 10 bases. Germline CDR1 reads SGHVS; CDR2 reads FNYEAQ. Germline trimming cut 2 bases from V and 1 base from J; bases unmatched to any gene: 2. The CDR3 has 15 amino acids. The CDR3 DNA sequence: TGTGCCAGCAGCTTAACGGGACAGGGGTCCTACGAGCAGTACTTC. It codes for CASSLTGQGSYEQYF.

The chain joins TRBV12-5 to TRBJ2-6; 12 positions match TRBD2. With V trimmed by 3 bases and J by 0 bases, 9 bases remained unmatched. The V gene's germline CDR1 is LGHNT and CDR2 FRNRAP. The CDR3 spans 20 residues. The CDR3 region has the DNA TGTGCTAGTGGTTTTCTTGGACTAGCGGGAATCTTCTCTGGGGCCAACGTCCTGACTTTC. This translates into CASGFLGLAGIFSGANVLTF.

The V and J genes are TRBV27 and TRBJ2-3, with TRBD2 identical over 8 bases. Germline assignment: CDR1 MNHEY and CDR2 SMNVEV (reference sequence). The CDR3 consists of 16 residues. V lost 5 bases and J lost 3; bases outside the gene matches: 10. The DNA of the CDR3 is TGTGCCAGCAGTGCCCGCGGGAGGAGAACTACAGATACGCAGTATTTT. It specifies CASSARGRRTTDTQYF.

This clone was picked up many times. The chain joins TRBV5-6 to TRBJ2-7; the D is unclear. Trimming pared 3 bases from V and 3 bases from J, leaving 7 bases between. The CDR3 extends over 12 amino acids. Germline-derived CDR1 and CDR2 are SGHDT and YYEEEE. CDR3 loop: CASSSAGYEQYF. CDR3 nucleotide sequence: TGTGCCAGCAGCTCGGCAGGCTACGAGCAGTACTTC.

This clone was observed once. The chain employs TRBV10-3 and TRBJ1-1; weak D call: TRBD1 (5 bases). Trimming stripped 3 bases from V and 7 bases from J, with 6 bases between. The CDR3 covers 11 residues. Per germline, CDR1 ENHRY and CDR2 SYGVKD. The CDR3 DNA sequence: TGTGCCATCAGTGATCAGGGTGAAGCTTTCTTT. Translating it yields CAISDQGEAFF.

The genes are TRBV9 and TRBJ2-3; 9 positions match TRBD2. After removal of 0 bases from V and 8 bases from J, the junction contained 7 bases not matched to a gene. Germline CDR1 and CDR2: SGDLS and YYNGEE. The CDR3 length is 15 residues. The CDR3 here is CASSVASSGKGTQYF. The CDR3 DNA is TGTGCCAGCAGCGTAGCGTCTAGCGGGAAGGGTACGCAGTATTTT.

CDR3 nucleotide sequence: TGTGCCAGCAGCCCTGGGGACAGTAGGAGCTATGGCTACACCTTC. Its translation: CASSPGDSRSYGYTF. V usage is TRBV7-9 and J usage is TRBJ1-2, with 7 bases that match TRBD1. The germline gives CDR1 SEHNR, CDR2 FQNEAQ (reference sequence). The CDR3 consists of 15 residues. With V trimmed by 5 bases and J by 4 bases, 10 bases remained unmatched.

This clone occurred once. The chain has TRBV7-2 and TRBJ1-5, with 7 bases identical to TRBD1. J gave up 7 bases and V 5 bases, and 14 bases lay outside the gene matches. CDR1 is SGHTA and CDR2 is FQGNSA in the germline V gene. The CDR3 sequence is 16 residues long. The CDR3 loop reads CASSPQGGRVEQPQHF. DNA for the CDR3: TGTGCCAGCAGCCCTCAAGGGGGCAGGGTTGAGCAGCCCCAGCATTTT.

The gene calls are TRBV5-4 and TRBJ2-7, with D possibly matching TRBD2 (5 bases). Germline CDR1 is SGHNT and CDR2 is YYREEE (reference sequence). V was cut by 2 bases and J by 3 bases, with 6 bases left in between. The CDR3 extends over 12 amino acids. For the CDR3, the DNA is TGTGCCAGCAGCTTCGGAGGCTACGAGCAGTACTTC. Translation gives CASSFGGYEQYF.

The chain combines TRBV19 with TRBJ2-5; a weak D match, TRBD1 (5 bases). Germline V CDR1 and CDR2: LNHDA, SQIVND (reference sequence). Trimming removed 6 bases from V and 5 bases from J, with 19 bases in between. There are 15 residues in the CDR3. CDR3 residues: CASSNERQTRETQYF. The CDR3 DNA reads TGTGCCAGTAGCAATGAAAGACAGACCCGGGAGACCCAGTACTTC.

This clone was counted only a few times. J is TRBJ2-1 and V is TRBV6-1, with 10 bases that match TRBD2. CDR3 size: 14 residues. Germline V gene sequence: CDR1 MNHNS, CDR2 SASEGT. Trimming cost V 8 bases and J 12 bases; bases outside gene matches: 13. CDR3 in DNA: TGTGCCAGCGTATTAGCGGGGGGCGGGGATGCGCAGTTCTTC. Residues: CASVLAGGGDAQFF.

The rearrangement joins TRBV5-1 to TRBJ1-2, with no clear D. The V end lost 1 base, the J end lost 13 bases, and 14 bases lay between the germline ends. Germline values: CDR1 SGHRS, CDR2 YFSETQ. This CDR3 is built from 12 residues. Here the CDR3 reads CASSLHDGGSTF. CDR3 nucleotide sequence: TGCGCCAGCAGCTTGCACGACGGAGGTTCCACCTTC. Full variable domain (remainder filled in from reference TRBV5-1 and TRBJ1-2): KAGVTQTPRYLIKTRGQQVTLSCSPISGHRSVSWYQQTPGQGLQFLFEYFSETQRNKGNFPGRFSGRQFSNSRSEMNVSTLELGDSALYLCASSLHDGGSTFGSGTRLTVV.